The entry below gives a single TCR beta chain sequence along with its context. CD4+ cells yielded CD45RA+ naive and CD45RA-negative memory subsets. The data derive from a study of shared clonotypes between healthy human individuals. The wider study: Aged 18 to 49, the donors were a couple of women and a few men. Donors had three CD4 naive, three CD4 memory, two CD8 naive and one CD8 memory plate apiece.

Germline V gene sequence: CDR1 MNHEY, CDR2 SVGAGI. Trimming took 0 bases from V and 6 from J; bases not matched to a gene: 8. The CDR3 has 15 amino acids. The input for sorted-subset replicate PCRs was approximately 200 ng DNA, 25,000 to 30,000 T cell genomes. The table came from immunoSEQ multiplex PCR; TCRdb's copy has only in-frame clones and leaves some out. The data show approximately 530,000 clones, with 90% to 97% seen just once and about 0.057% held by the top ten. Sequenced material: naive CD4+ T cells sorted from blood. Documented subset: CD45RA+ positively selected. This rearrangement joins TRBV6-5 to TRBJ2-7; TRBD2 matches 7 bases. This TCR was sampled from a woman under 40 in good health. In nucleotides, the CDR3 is TGTGCCAGCAGTTACTCGAACAGAGAGCGGGGCGAGCAGTACTTC. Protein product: CASSYSNRERGEQYF.